This is a list of T cell receptor beta chains from one sample in a study of naive and memory T cell subsets. TCRdb called the UMI-ligation and nested PCR reads again in MiXCR, with one record for every CDR3 protein. Here the sample spans under 100,000 distinct CDR3 sequences, over 7% being singletons. Sequences were obtained from central memory CD4+ T cells from blood. The receptors stem from a human donor in good health. CDR3s include the opening cysteine and the closing phenylalanine or tryptophan. The D gene is left open where the match is weak. Clone size is given for some rows only: seen once, a few or many times, or a class if the clone is expanded.

V gene: TRBV7-9
D gene: NA
J gene: TRBJ1-6
clone size: NA
CDR3 protein: CASSAKGASPLHF
CDR3 DNA: TGTGCCAGCAGCGCGAAAGGGGCTTCACCCCTCCACTTT

V gene: TRBV30
D gene: TRBD1
J gene: TRBJ2-7
clone size: few
CDR3 protein: CAWNRGKGEQYF
CDR3 DNA: TGTGCCTGGAACAGGGGTAAGGGCGAGCAGTACTTC

V gene: TRBV11-2
D gene: NA
J gene: TRBJ1-1
clone size: many
CDR3 protein: CASSLVSASMNTEAFF
CDR3 DNA: TGTGCCAGCAGCTTAGTCTCCGCCAGCATGAACACTGAAGCTTTCTTT

V gene: TRBV6-5
D gene: NA
J gene: TRBJ1-5
clone size: many
CDR3 protein: CASRKSGTEQPQHF
CDR3 DNA: TGTGCCAGCAGGAAATCAGGGACCGAACAGCCCCAGCATTTT

V gene: TRBV20-1
D gene: NA
J gene: TRBJ1-1
clone size: many
CDR3 protein: CSAKITEAFF
CDR3 DNA: TGCAGTGCTAAGATCACTGAAGCTTTCTTT

V gene: TRBV6-2/TRBV6-3
D gene: TRBD1
J gene: TRBJ1-5
clone size: many
CDR3 protein: CASSPGQGVAQPQHF
CDR3 DNA: TGTGCCAGCAGCCCGGGACAGGGGGTGGCCCAGCCCCAGCATTTT

V gene: TRBV12-3/TRBV12-4
D gene: NA
J gene: TRBJ2-3
clone size: many
CDR3 protein: CASSFSRGIGDTQYF
CDR3 DNA: TGTGCCAGCAGTTTTTCACGGGGGATTGGAGATACGCAGTATTTT

V gene: TRBV29-1
D gene: NA
J gene: TRBJ1-1
clone size: many
CDR3 protein: CSVEDRTEAFF
CDR3 DNA: TGCAGCGTTGAAGATCGTACTGAAGCTTTCTTT

V gene: TRBV5-6
D gene: TRBD1
J gene: TRBJ2-1
clone size: many
CDR3 protein: CASSSTGTGVYNEQFF
CDR3 DNA: TGTGCCAGCAGCTCAACCGGGACAGGGGTCTACAATGAGCAGTTCTTC

V gene: TRBV7-2
D gene: NA
J gene: TRBJ1-2
clone size: few
CDR3 protein: CASSLEGKFYGYTF
CDR3 DNA: TGTGCCAGCAGCTTAGAGGGCAAATTTTATGGCTACACCTTC

V gene: TRBV7-2
D gene: NA
J gene: TRBJ1-1
clone size: many
CDR3 protein: CASVVVRNTEAFF
CDR3 DNA: TGTGCCTCTGTGGTGGTAAGGAACACTGAAGCTTTCTTT

V gene: TRBV6-1
D gene: NA
J gene: TRBJ1-1
clone size: many
CDR3 protein: CASSEAWGVSGGTEAFF
CDR3 DNA: TGTGCCAGCAGTGAAGCGTGGGGAGTGAGTGGGGGCACTGAAGCTTTCTTT

V gene: TRBV6-2/TRBV6-3
D gene: TRBD1
J gene: TRBJ1-5
clone size: NA
CDR3 protein: CASRPLRDSSNQPQHF
CDR3 DNA: TGTGCCAGCAGACCACTCCGGGACAGCAGCAATCAGCCCCAGCATTTT